This T cell receptor (beta chain) was profiled in a study of blood T cell repertoires in COVID-19. TCRdb's copy holds only in-frame clones and misses some; the assay was immunoSEQ multiplex PCR. This sample carries about 250,000 clones, about 73% of them seen once, and the ten largest clones take 3.3%. The CDR3 extends over 16 amino acids. Germline V CDR1 and CDR2: SGHVS, FNYEAQ. The trim removed 2 bases at V and 2 bases at J, leaving 9 bases unmatched. This clonotype was sampled from a woman of 80 years or more with acute or convalescent COVID-19. The chain links TRBV7-6 to TRBJ2-7, with 7 bases aligning to TRBD2. Sequencing was performed on peripheral blood. CDR3: CASSLIAIGLAYEQYF. CDR3 nucleotide sequence: TGTGCCAGCAGCTTAATCGCAATAGGACTAGCCTACGAGCAGTACTTC.